Following are 28 T cell receptor beta chains from one sample sequenced in a study of PD-L1 blockade in urothelial cancer. Here immunoSEQ multiplex PCR was the method, and the copy in TCRdb shows in-frame clones only, minus some. The sample lists 29,000 or so clones; around 80% were seen once. Time point noted: peripheral blood 6 weeks after treatment start. The sequenced sample was PBMCs, obtained around atezolizumab (anti-PD-L1) treatment. The receptors stem from a man in his sixties or seventies with urothelial cancer.

This sequence joins TRBV11-2 and TRBJ2-3, with 9 bases that match TRBD1. J lost 5 bases, V lost 3 bases, and 9 bases had no gene match. The CDR3 runs to 16 residues. The germline V gene encodes CDR1 SGHAT and CDR2 FQNNGV. The CDR3 DNA follows: TGTGCCAGCAGCTTCTACAGGGGGCGCGTCATAGATACGCAGTATTTT. It encodes CASSFYRGRVIDTQYF.

This clone was counted only a few times. The gene calls are TRBV27 and TRBJ1-2, with D possibly matching TRBD1 (5 bases). Germline V gives CDR1 MNHEY, CDR2 SMNVEV (reference sequence). V was cut by 3 bases and J by 5 bases, with 10 bases left in between. The CDR3 covers 13 residues. This CDR3 is CASSLKGLYGYTF. In nucleotides, the CDR3 is TGTGCCAGCAGTTTGAAGGGGTTATATGGCTACACCTTC.

J is TRBJ2-3 and V is TRBV7-6; maybe TRBD1 (8 bases). This CDR3 contains 18 residues. Germline assignment: CDR1 SGHVS and CDR2 FNYEAQ. Trimming left V 5 bases short and J 5 bases short, with 26 bases between. In DNA, the CDR3 is TGTGCCAGCAGCCCCGTTGGGCGAGCCCACAGGGGGGGAGATACGCAGTATTTT. Residues: CASSPVGRAHRGGDTQYF.

In DNA, the CDR3 is TGCGCCAGCAGTGAGTTCCGGGACAGGGGCAATCAGCCCCAGCATTTT. Translating it yields CASSEFRDRGNQPQHF. The chain combines TRBV10-1 with TRBJ1-5; 9 nucleotides agree with TRBD1. Germline V gives CDR1 WNHNN, CDR2 SYGVQD (reference sequence). CDR3 length: 16 residues. V shed 1 base, J shed 2 bases, and the junction held 3 bases outside the gene matches.

The V call is TRBV11-2, the J call TRBJ2-2; 12 bases map to TRBD2. The J segment lost 2 bases and the V segment lost 2 bases, leaving 6 bases of the junction unmatched. The germline CDR1 and CDR2 sequences are SGHAT and FQNNGV. This CDR3 is built from 18 residues. Here the CDR3 DNA reads TGTGCCAGCAGCTTAAGGTTACTAGCGGGAGGTAACACCGGGGAGCTGTTTTTT. It codes for CASSLRLLAGGNTGELFF.

This clone was recorded once. The chain has TRBV30 and TRBJ2-7; 10 bases agree with TRBD1. V trimming: 0 bases; J trimming: 6 bases; junction bases outside the gene matches: 5. Germline CDR1 GTSNPN, CDR2 SVGIG (reference sequence). The CDR3 covers 14 residues. The CDR3 DNA reads TGTGCCTGGAGTGTAGGGACAGGGGCGGGCGAGCAGTACTTC. Translation: CAWSVGTGAGEQYF.

V gene TRBV28 combines with J gene TRBJ1-5; 9 bases align to TRBD1. V shed 5 bases and J 6 bases; nucleotides not matched to a gene: 11. The CDR3 is 16 residues long. The V gene's germline CDR1 is MDHEN and CDR2 SYDVKM. CDR3 residues: CASSPPGQGSGQPQHF. For the CDR3, the DNA is TGTGCCAGCAGTCCTCCGGGACAGGGATCGGGTCAGCCCCAGCATTTT.

DNA for the CDR3: TGTGCCATCAGTGAGGGGGACAGGGGGGGCGCAGATACGCAGTATTTT. This encodes CAISEGDRGGADTQYF. The rearrangement uses TRBV10-3 and TRBJ2-3; TRBD1 agrees at 11 bases. The V and J ends lost 2 bases and 4 bases, in that order; junction bases with no gene match: 5. Germline assignment: CDR1 ENHRY and CDR2 SYGVKD. The CDR3 length is 16 residues.

In its sample, this clone was seen once. The chain is built from TRBV5-1 and TRBJ2-1; 8 bases are a match to TRBD1. Per germline, CDR1 SGHRS and CDR2 YFSETQ. V shed 5 bases and J 0 bases; nucleotides not matched to a gene: 4. This CDR3 comprises 15 residues. The CDR3 here is CASRQGGYSYNEQFF. DNA for the CDR3: TGCGCCAGCAGACAGGGGGGTTACTCCTACAATGAGCAGTTCTTC.

The chain uses TRBV28 and TRBJ2-1; TRBD2 matches 8 bases. Germline values: CDR1 MDHEN, CDR2 SYDVKM. The V segment lost 3 bases and the J segment 3 bases; nucleotides outside the gene matches: 4. The CDR3 covers 15 residues. CDR3 region: CASSLKGLGYNEQFF. DNA of the CDR3: TGTGCCAGCAGTTTGAAGGGACTAGGCTACAATGAGCAGTTCTTC. Based on the CDR3 plus reference TRBV28 and TRBJ2-1, the full variable domain is DVKVTQSSRYLVKRTGEKVFLECVQDMDHENMFWYRQDPGLGLRLIYFSYDVKMKEKGDIPEGYSVSREKKERFSLILESASTNQTSMYLCASSLKGLGYNEQFFGPGTRLTVL.

The rearrangement uses TRBV29-1 and TRBJ1-2; the match to TRBD1 covers 7 bases. Germline CDR1 is SQVTM and CDR2 is ANQGSEA. The junction had 6 bases not matched to a gene; V was cut back by 7 bases and J by 1 base. The CDR3 has 13 amino acids. CDR3 sequence (DNA): TGCAGCGCCCGACAGGGTTTTAACTATGGCTACACCTTC. Its protein is CSARQGFNYGYTF. Based on the CDR3 plus reference TRBV29-1 and TRBJ1-2, the full variable domain is SAVISQKPSRDICQRGTSLTIQCQVDSQVTMMFWYRQQPGQSLTLIATANQGSEATYESGFVIDKFPISRPNLTFSTLTVSNMSPEDSSIYLCSARQGFNYGYTFGSGTRLTVV.

CDR3 residues: CASSPQGQGVGTNTEAFF. The CDR3 DNA is TGCGCCAGCAGCCCACAGGGACAGGGGGTAGGAACGAACACTGAAGCTTTCTTT. The chain combines TRBV4-1 with TRBJ1-1; TRBD1 agrees at 11 bases. This CDR3 has 18 residues. Per germline, CDR1 MGHRA and CDR2 YSYEKL. V shed 4 bases and J 1 base; nucleotides not matched to a gene: 11.

V gene TRBV19 combines with J gene TRBJ2-3; no clear D gene. This CDR3 is built from 13 residues. Trimming stripped 7 bases from V and 2 bases from J, with 10 bases between. Germline-derived CDR1 and CDR2 are LNHDA and SQIVND (reference sequence). CDR3 residues: CASITPYTDTQYF. The CDR3 DNA follows: TGTGCCAGTATCACACCTTACACAGATACGCAGTATTTT.

The rearrangement links TRBV5-4 to TRBJ2-2; 15 bases map to TRBD2. This CDR3 region has 19 residues. The J segment lost 5 bases and the V segment lost 5 bases, leaving 13 bases of the junction unmatched. Germline V gives CDR1 SGHNT, CDR2 YYREEE (reference sequence). The CDR3 loop is CASRRWTSGRAVGTGELFF. CDR3 nucleotide sequence: TGTGCCAGCAGGCGTTGGACTAGCGGGAGGGCCGTGGGAACCGGGGAGCTGTTTTTT.

This clone was detected only once. The DNA of the CDR3 is TGTGCCAGCAGCTTAGATCTCTGGGGCGGAGTGATGAACACTGAAGCTTTCTTT. Translating it yields CASSLDLWGGVMNTEAFF. The chain has TRBV7-2 and TRBJ1-1, with D perhaps matching TRBD1 (5 bases). Germline lookup yields CDR1 SGHTA and CDR2 FQGNSA. The CDR3 extends over 18 amino acids. V was shortened by 1 base and J by 0 bases, with 18 bases between the two germline ends.

The chain joins TRBV30 to TRBJ1-2, with 7 bases lining up with TRBD1. The junction had 1 base not matched to a gene; V was cut back by 0 bases and J by 3 bases. Germline assignment: CDR1 GTSNPN and CDR2 SVGIG (reference sequence). CDR3 size: 13 residues. The CDR3 reads CAWSVGQYYGYTF. DNA of the CDR3: TGTGCCTGGAGTGTGGGACAGTACTATGGCTACACCTTC.

The chain combines TRBV5-4 with TRBJ2-5, with D possibly TRBD2 on 6 matching bases. Deletions cut 0 bases from V and 7 bases from J, with 16 bases between. Germline-derived CDR1 and CDR2 are SGHNT and YYREEE (reference sequence). This CDR3 spans 15 amino acids. The CDR3 here is CASSLAGARRGTQYF. The DNA of the CDR3 is TGTGCCAGCAGCTTGGCCGGGGCTAGGCGGGGGACCCAGTACTTC.

The CDR3 sequence is CASSLWTGAGNTIYF. The CDR3 DNA reads TGTGCCAGCAGCTTATGGACAGGGGCTGGAAACACCATATATTTT. V is TRBV7-9 and J is TRBJ1-3; 9 bases align to TRBD1. Germline V gene sequence: CDR1 SEHNR, CDR2 FQNEAQ (reference sequence). The CDR3 consists of 15 residues. V dropped 2 bases and J dropped 2; count of bases not matched to a gene: 1.

The chain joins TRBV7-7 to TRBJ2-5, with TRBD2 matching 11 bases. The CDR3 is 16 amino acids. Germline CDR1 and CDR2: SSHAT and FNYEAQ (reference sequence). Trimming at V came to 5 bases and at J to 2 bases, leaving 7 bases not matched to a gene. CDR3 sequence (DNA): TGTGCCAGCAGCCCCATGACTAGCGGGACTCAAGAGACCCAGTACTTC. Encoded protein: CASSPMTSGTQETQYF.

The chain links TRBV20-1 to TRBJ2-7; D may be TRBD2 (6 bases). From germline, CDR1 is DFQATT and CDR2 SNEGSKA (reference sequence). V lost 3 bases and J lost 11, with 14 bases in between. This CDR3 has 11 residues. The CDR3 DNA reads TGCAGTGCTAGGGAGGGTTCTGGAGAGTACTTC. Translation: CSAREGSGEYF.

The genes are TRBV5-4 and TRBJ1-4; a possible D gene is TRBD1 (5 bases). The CDR3 has 15 residues. Germline V gene sequence: CDR1 SGHNT, CDR2 YYREEE (reference sequence). Trimming removed 2 bases at V and 8 bases at J, with 16 bases between. Here the CDR3 DNA reads TGTGCCAGCAGCTTATATGGGCAGCGGGGCGAAAAACTGTTTTTT. It yields the protein CASSLYGQRGEKLFF.

The V call is TRBV19, the J call TRBJ1-1, with 9 bases matching TRBD1. J was trimmed by 8 bases and V by 4 bases; bases with no gene match: 17. The CDR3 is 17 amino acids. Germline CDR1 LNHDA, CDR2 SQIVND (reference sequence). The CDR3 DNA reads as TGTGCCAGTAGTAAGGGACAGGGCCTTACGCCTCTACGCGAAGCTTTCTTT. It is translated as CASSKGQGLTPLREAFF.

CDR3 nucleotides: TGTGCCAGCAGCTCAATAAGGCCGGGACTGGGAGATGAAAAACTGTTTTTT. Translated, it gives CASSSIRPGLGDEKLFF. The J gene is TRBJ1-4, the V gene TRBV5-4; possibly TRBD1 for D (5 bases). The CDR3 runs to 17 residues. Germline lookup yields CDR1 SGHNT and CDR2 YYREEE (reference sequence). V lost 3 bases to trimming and J lost 6 bases, with 21 bases between them.

The V and J genes are TRBV4-2 and TRBJ2-1; weak D call: TRBD2 (5 bases). The CDR3 is 16 residues long. Germline lookup yields CDR1 LGHNA and CDR2 YNFKEQ. The V gene lost 1 base and the J gene lost 2 bases, with 12 bases spanning the gap. The CDR3 nucleotides are TGTGCCAGCAGCCAAGGAGTGGGAGTAACCTACAATGAGCAGTTCTTC. Its protein is CASSQGVGVTYNEQFF.

The V gene is TRBV6-1, the J gene TRBJ2-3; D unresolved. Looked up from germline, CDR1 is MNHNS and CDR2 is SASEGT. Trimming cost V 5 bases and J 1 base, with 10 bases left between them. There are 14 residues in the CDR3. The CDR3 bases are TGTGCCAGCAGTCCCCGCGTCCGCACAGATACGCAGTATTTT. Protein product: CASSPRVRTDTQYF.

This clone was seen only once. The chain carries TRBV29-1 and TRBJ2-7; 8 bases fit TRBD2. V lost 4 bases to trimming and J lost 7 bases; unmatched junction nucleotides: 12. Germline V gene lookup returns CDR1 SQVTM and CDR2 ANQGSEA. This CDR3 is built from 14 residues. The CDR3 is CSVGRAGVGGEQYF. The CDR3 DNA follows: TGCAGCGTTGGCCGAGCGGGAGTTGGAGGGGAGCAGTACTTC.

The chain uses TRBV27 and TRBJ2-7; TRBD1 matches at 7 bases. This CDR3 is built from 13 residues. Looked up from germline, CDR1 is MNHEY and CDR2 is SMNVEV (reference sequence). J gave up 7 bases and V 6 bases, and 9 bases lay outside the gene matches. The CDR3, as DNA: TGTGCCAGCAGCCGACAGGGCACGAGAGAGCAGTACTTC. Its protein is CASSRQGTREQYF.

This chain links TRBV11-2 with TRBJ2-6; maybe TRBD1 (5 bases). The CDR3 loop spans 15 amino acids. Trimming shortened V by 3 bases and J by 0 bases, and 6 bases separated the two germline ends. Germline V gene lookup returns CDR1 SGHAT and CDR2 FQNNGV. The CDR3 bases are TGTGCCAGCAGCTTGACAGACTCTGGGGCCAACGTCCTGACTTTC. This gives the protein CASSLTDSGANVLTF.